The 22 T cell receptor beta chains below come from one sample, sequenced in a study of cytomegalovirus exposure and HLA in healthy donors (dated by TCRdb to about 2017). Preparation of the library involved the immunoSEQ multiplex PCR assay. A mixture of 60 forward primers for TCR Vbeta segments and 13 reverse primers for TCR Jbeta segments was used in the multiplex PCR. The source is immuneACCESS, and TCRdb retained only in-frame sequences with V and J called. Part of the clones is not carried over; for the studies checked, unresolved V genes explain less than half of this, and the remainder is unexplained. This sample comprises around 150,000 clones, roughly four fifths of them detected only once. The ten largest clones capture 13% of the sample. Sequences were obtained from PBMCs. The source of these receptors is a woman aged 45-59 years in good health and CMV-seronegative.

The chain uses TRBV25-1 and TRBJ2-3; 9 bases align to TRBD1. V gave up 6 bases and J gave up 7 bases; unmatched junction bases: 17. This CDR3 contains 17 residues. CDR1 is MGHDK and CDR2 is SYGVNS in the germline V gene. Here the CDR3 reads CASSPPGQGLTLYTQYF. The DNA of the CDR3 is TGTGCCAGCAGCCCTCCGGGACAGGGCTTGACGTTATATACGCAGTATTTT.

This chain's CDR3 is CASSQDKRASGRVTGELFF. The CDR3 DNA is TGTGCCAGCAGCCAAGATAAGCGGGCTAGCGGGAGGGTCACCGGGGAGCTGTTTTTT. The chain links TRBV4-2 to TRBJ2-2; TRBD2 matches at 12 bases. The CDR3 has 19 residues. Losses at the gene ends were 0 bases for V and 4 bases for J; bases not matched to a gene: 9. The germline V gene encodes CDR1 LGHNA and CDR2 YNFKEQ.

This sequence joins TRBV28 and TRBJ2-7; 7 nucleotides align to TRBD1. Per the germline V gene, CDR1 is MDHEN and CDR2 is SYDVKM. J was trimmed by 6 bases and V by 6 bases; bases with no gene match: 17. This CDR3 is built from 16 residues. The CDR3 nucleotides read TGTGCCAGCAGCTCCCCGCAGACAGGGAGTGGGATCGAGCAGTACTTC. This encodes CASSSPQTGSGIEQYF.

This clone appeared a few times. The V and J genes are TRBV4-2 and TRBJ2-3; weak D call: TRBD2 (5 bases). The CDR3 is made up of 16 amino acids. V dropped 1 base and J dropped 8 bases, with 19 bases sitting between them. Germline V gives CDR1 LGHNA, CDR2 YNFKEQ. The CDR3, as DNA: TGTGCCAGCAGCCAAGGTCAACTAGGCGAATTGAGTACGCAGTATTTT. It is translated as CASSQGQLGELSTQYF.

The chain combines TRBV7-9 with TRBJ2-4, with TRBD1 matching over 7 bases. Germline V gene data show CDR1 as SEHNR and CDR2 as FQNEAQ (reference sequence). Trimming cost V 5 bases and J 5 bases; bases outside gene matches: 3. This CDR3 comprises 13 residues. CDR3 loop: CASSRQGQNIQYF. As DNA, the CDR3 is TGTGCCAGCAGCCGACAGGGTCAAAACATTCAGTACTTC.

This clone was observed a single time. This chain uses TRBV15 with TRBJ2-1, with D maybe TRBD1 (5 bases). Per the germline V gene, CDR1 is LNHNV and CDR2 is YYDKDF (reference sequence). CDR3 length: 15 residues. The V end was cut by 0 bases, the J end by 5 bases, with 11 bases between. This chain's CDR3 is CATSRDSTADNEQFF. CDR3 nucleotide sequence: TGTGCCACCAGCAGAGATTCGACAGCCGACAATGAGCAGTTCTTC.

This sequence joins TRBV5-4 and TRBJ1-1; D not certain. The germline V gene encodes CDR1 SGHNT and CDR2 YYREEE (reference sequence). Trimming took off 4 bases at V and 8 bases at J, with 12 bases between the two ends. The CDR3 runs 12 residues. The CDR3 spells CASSPGGPEAFF. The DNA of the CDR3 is TGTGCCAGCAGCCCCGGAGGCCCAGAAGCTTTCTTT.

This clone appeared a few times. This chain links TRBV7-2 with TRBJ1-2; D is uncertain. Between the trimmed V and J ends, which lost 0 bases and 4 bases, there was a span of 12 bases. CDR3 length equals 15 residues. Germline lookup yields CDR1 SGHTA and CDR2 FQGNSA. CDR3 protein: CASSLARRSTYGYTF. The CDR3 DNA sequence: TGTGCCAGCAGCTTAGCGCGCCGTAGTACCTATGGCTACACCTTC.

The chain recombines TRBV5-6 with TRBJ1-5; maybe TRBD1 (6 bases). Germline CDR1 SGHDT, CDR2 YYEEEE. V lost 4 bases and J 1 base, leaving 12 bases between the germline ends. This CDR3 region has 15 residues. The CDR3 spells CASSAQGRSNQPQHF. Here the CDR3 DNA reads TGTGCCAGCAGCGCACAGGGTAGGAGCAATCAGCCCCAGCATTTT. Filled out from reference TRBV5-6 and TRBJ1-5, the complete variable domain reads DAGVTQSPTHLIKTRGQQVTLRCSPKSGHDTVSWYQQALGQGPQFIFQYYEEEERQRGNFPDRFSGHQFPNYSSELNVNALLLGDSALYLCASSAQGRSNQPQHFGDGTRLSIL.

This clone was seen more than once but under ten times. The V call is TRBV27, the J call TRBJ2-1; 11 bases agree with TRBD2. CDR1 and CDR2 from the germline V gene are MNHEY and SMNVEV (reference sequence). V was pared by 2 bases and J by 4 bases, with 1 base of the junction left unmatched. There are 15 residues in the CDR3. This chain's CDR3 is CASSLGLAGYNEQFF. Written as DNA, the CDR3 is TGTGCCAGCAGTTTAGGACTAGCGGGTTACAATGAGCAGTTCTTC.

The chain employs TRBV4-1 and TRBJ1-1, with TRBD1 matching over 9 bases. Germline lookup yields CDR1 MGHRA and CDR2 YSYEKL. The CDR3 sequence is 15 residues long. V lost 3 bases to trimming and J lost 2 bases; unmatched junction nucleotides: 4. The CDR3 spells CASSHATGGNTEAFF. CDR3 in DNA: TGCGCCAGCAGCCATGCGACAGGGGGAAACACTGAAGCTTTCTTT.

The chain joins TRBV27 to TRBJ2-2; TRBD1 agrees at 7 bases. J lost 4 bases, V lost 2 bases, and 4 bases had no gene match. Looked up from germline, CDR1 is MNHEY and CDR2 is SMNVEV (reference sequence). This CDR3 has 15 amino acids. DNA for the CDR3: TGTGCCAGCAGTTTAGAGGGGGCGAGCACCGGGGAGCTGTTTTTT. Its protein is CASSLEGASTGELFF.

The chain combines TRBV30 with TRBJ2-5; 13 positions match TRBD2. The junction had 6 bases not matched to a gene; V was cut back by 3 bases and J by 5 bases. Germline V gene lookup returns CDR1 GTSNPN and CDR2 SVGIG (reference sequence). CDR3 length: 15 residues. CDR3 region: CAWSVGLAGVETQYF. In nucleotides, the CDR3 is TGTGCCTGGAGCGTAGGACTAGCGGGAGTGGAGACCCAGTACTTC. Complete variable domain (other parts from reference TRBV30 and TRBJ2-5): SQTIHQWPATLVQPVGSPLSLECTVEGTSNPNLYWYRQAAGRGLQLLFYSVGIGQISSEVPQNLSASRPQDRQFILSSKKLLLSDSGFYLCAWSVGLAGVETQYFGPGTRLLVL.

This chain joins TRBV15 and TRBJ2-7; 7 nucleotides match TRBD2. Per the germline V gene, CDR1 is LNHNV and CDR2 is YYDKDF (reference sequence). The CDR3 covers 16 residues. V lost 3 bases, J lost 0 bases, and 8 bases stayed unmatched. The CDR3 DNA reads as TGTGCCACCAGCAGGGGATCTAGCGGCACCTCCTACGAGCAGTACTTC. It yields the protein CATSRGSSGTSYEQYF. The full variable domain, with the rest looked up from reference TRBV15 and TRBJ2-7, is DAMVIQNPRYQVTQFGKPVTLSCSQTLNHNVMYWYQQKSSQAPKLLFHYYDKDFNNEADTPDNFQSRRPNTSFCFLDIRSPGLGDTAMYLCATSRGSSGTSYEQYFGPGTRLTVT.

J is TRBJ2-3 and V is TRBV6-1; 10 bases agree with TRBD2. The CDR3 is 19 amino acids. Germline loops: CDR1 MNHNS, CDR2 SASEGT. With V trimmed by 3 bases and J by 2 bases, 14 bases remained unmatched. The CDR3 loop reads CASSDSTPGLAPITDTQYF. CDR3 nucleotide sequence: TGTGCCAGCAGTGATTCGACTCCGGGACTAGCGCCTATCACAGATACGCAGTATTTT.

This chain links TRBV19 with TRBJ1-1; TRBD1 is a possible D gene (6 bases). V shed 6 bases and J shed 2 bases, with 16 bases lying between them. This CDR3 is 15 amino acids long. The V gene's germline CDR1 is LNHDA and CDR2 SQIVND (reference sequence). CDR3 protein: CASRVMDSFNTEAFF. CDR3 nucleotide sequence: TGTGCCAGTAGGGTGATGGACAGCTTTAACACTGAAGCTTTCTTT.

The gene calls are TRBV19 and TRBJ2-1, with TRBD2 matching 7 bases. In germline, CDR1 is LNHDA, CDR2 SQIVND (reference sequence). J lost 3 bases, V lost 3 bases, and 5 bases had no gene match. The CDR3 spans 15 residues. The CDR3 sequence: CASSIGGGGYNEQFF. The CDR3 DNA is TGTGCCAGTAGTATTGGCGGGGGAGGCTACAATGAGCAGTTCTTC. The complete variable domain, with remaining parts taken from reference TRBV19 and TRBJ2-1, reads DGGITQSPKYLFRKEGQNVTLSCEQNLNHDAMYWYRQDPGQGLRLIYYSQIVNDFQKGDIAEGYSVSREKKESFPLTVTSAQKNPTAFYLCASSIGGGGYNEQFFGPGTRLTVL.

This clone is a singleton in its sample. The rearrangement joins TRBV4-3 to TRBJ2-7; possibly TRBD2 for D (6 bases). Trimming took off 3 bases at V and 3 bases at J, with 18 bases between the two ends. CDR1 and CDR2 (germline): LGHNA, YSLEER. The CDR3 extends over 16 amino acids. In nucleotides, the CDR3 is TGCGCCAGCAGCCAGGGAGGAGAAGGGGCCCGCTACGAGCAGTACTTC. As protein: CASSQGGEGARYEQYF.

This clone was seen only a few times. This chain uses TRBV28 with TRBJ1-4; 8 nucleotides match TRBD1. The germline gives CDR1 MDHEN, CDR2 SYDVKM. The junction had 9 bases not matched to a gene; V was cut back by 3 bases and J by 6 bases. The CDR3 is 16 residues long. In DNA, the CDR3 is TGTGCCAGCAGTTTGTCGACAGGGGAGGGGGATGAAAAACTGTTTTTT. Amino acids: CASSLSTGEGDEKLFF. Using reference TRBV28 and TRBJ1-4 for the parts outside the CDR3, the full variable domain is DVKVTQSSRYLVKRTGEKVFLECVQDMDHENMFWYRQDPGLGLRLIYFSYDVKMKEKGDIPEGYSVSREKKERFSLILESASTNQTSMYLCASSLSTGEGDEKLFFGSGTQLSVL.

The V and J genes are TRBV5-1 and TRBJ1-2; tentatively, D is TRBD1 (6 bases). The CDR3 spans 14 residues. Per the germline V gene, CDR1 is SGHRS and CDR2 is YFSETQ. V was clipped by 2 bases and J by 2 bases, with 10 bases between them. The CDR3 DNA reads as TGCGCCAGCAGCTTATTACAGGGAAACTATGGCTACACCTTC. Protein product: CASSLLQGNYGYTF.

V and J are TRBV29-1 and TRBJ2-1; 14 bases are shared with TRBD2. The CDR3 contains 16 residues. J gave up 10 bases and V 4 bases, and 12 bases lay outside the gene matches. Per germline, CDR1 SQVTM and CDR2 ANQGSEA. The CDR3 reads CSVASSGTSGSREQFF. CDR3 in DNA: TGCAGCGTTGCCTCCTCCGGGACTAGCGGGAGCCGGGAGCAGTTCTTC.

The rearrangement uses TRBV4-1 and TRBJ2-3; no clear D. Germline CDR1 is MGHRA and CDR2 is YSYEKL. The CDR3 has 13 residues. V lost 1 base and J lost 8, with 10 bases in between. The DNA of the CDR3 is TGCGCCAGCAGCCAAGTCCCGCCAGGTACGCAGTATTTT. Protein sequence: CASSQVPPGTQYF.